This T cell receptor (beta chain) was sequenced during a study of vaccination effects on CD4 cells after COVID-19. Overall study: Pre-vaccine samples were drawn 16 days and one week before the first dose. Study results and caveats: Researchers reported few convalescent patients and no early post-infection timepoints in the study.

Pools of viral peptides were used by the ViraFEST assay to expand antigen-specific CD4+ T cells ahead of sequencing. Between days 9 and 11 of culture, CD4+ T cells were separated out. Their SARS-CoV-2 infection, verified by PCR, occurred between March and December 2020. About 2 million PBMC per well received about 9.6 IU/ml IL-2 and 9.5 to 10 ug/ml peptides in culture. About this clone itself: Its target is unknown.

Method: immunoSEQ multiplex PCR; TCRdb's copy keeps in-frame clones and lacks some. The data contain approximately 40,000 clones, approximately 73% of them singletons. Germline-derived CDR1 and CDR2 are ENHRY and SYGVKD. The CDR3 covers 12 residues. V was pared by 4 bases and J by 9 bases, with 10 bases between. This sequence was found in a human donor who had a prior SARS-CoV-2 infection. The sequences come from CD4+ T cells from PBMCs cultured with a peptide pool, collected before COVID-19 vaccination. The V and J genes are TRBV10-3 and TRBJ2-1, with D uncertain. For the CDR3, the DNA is TGTGCCATCAGTGCCTTTTTCAGTGAGCAGTTCTTC. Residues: CAISAFFSEQFF.